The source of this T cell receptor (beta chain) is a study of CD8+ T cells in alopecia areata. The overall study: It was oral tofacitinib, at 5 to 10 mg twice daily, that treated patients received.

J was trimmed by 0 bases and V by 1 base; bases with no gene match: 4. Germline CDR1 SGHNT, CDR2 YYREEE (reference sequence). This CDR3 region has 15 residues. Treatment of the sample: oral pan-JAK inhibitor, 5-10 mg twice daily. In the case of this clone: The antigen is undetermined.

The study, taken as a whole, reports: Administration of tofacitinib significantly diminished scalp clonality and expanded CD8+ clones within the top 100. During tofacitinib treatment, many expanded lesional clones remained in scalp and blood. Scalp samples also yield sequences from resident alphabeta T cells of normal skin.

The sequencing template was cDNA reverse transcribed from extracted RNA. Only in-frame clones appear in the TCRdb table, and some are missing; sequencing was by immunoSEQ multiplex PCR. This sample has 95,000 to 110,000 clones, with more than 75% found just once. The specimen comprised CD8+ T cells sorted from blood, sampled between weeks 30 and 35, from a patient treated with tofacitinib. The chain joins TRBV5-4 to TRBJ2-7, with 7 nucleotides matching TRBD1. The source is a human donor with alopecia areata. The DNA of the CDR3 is TGTGCCAGCAGCTTGAACGCAGGGGGCTCCTACGAGCAGTACTTC. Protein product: CASSLNAGGSYEQYF.